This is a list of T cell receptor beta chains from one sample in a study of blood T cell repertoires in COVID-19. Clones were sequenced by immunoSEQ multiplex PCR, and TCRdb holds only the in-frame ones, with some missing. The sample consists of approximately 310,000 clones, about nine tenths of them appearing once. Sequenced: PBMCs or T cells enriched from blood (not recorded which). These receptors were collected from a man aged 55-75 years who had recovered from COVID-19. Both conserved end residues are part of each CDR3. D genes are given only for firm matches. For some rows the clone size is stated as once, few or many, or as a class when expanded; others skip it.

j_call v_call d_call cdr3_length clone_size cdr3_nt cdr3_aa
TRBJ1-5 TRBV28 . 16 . TGTGCCAGCAGTTTAGGAGGACCGGGGATTAATCAGCCCCAGCATTTT CASSLGGPGINQPQHF
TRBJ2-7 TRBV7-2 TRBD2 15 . TGTGCCAGCAGCTATTTAGCGGGGGGGCCTTACGAGCAGTACTTC CASSYLAGGPYEQYF
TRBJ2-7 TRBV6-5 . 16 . TGTGCCAGCAGTTCTCGTTCGACGAGCAAATCTAGGGAGCAGTACTTC CASSSRSTSKSREQYF
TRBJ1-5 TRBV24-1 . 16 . TGTGCCACCAGTGATGCACTACAGGGTAGGGATCAGCCCCAGCATTTT CATSDALQGRDQPQHF
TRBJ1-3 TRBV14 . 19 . TGTGCCAGCAGCCAAATACTTTTCTACAGGGCCATCTCTGGAAACACCATATATTTT CASSQILFYRAISGNTIYF
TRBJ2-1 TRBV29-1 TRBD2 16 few TGCAGCGTTCACATCCAAGGACTAGGCTCCTACAATGAGCAGTTCTTC CSVHIQGLGSYNEQFF
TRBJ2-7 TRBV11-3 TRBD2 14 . TGTGCCAGCAGCGTAGGCGGGAGTGTCGACGAGCAGTACTTC CASSVGGSVDEQYF
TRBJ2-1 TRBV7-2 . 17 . TGTGCCAGCAGCTTAGGGCCCCAGGGGGGAATCTACAATGAGCAGTTCTTC CASSLGPQGGIYNEQFF
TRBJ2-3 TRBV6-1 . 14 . TGTGCCAGCAGTGAAGCGCTCGGGACAGATACGCAGTATTTT CASSEALGTDTQYF
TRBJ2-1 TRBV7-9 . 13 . TGTGCCAGCAGCTTTCAGGGTGACGGCGAGCAGTTCTTC CASSFQGDGEQFF
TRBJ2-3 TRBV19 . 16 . TGTGCCAGTAGTATAGATGGGAACAGGGGCACAGATACGCAGTATTTT CASSIDGNRGTDTQYF
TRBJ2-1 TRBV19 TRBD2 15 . TGTGCCAGTAGGGGGGAAGCGGGGATCTACAATGAGCAGTTCTTC CASRGEAGIYNEQFF
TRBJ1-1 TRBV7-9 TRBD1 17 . TGTGCCAGCAGAATCAGGTTCGAAGAGGGACAGAGCCTTGAAGCTTTCTTT CASRIRFEEGQSLEAFF
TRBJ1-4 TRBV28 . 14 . TGTGCCAGCACCTTTAGCCCATTTAATGAAAAACTGTTTTTT CASTFSPFNEKLFF
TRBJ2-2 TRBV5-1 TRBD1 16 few TGCGCCAGCAGCTTAGGGACAGGGGGTTACGCCGGGGAGCTGTTTTTT CASSLGTGGYAGELFF
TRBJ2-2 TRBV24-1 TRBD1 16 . TGTGCCACCAGGGCGGGACAGGGGATCTACACCGGGGAGCTGTTTTTT CATRAGQGIYTGELFF
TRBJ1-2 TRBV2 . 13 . TGTGCCAGCAGTGAGTCCTTTCACTATGGCTACACCTTC CASSESFHYGYTF
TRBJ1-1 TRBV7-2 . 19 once TGTGCCAGCAGCTTAGCCACAGCATGGAGGGGCGGACGTGGGGGTGAAGCTTTCTTT CASSLATAWRGGRGGEAFF
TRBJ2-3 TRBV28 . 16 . TGTGCCAGCACCAATTGGGGCAGACCTAGCACAGATACGCAGTATTTT CASTNWGRPSTDTQYF
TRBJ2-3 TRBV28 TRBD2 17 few TGTGCCAGCAGTTTACCCCTACTAGCGGGAGGGGCAGATACGCAGTATTTT CASSLPLLAGGADTQYF
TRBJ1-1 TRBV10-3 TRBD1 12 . TGTGCCATCAGTCGACAGGGCACTGAAGCTTTCTTT CAISRQGTEAFF
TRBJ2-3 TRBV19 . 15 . TGTGCCAGTAGGTCCCGCGGGCTAAGCACAGATACGCAGTATTTT CASRSRGLSTDTQYF
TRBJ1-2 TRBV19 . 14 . TGTGCCAGTAGTGACTTCAACCGATACTATGGCTACACCTTC CASSDFNRYYGYTF
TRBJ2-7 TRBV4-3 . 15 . TGCGCCACCCCAGGGGACCAGAGGAGCTCCTACGAGCAGTACTTC CATPGDQRSSYEQYF
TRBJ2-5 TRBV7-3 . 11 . TGTGCCAGCAGCGCAGGGGAGACCCAGTACTTC CASSAGETQYF
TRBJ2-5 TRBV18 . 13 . TGTGCCAGCTCACAGGGAGGCCAAGAGACCCAGTACTTC CASSQGGQETQYF
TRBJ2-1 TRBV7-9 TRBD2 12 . TGTGCCAGCAGCTTACTAGCGGGAGGGGAGTTCTTC CASSLLAGGEFF
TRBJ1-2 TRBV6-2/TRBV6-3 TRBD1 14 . TGTGCCAGCAGTTACCGGGGACAGGCGCGCGGCTACACCTTC CASSYRGQARGYTF
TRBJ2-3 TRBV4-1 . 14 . TGCGCCAGCAGCCAAGGGGGCGTCCCAGATACGCAGTATTTT CASSQGGVPDTQYF
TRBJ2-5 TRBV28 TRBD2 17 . TGTGCCAGCAGTTCTACTTTAGCGGGGCAAGGTGGGGAGACCCAGTACTTC CASSSTLAGQGGETQYF
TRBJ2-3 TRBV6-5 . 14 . TGTGCCAGCTCCCGGGATTACAGTCGAGATACGCAGTATTTT CASSRDYSRDTQYF
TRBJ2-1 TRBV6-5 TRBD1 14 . TGTGCCAGCAGTTATGACAGGGGATACAATGAGCAGTTCTTC CASSYDRGYNEQFF
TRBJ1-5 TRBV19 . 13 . TGTGCCAGTAGAGATTGGGCCAATCAGCCCCAGCATTTT CASRDWANQPQHF
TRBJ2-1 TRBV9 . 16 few TGTGCCAGCAGCGTAGGTGCGGTTAGCTCCTACAATGAGCAGTTCTTC CASSVGAVSSYNEQFF
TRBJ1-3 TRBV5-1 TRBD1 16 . TGCGCCAGCAGCTTGGCTGGACAGGGTTCTGGAAACACCATATATTTT CASSLAGQGSGNTIYF
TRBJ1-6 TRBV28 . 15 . TGTGCCAGCAGTTTCGGGGGGACCTATAATTCACCCCTCCACTTT CASSFGGTYNSPLHF
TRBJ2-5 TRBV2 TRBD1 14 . TGTGCCACAGGATTACAGGGGGCCGTAGAGACCCAGTACTTC CATGLQGAVETQYF
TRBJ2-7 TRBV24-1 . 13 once TGTGCCACCAGAGAAACAGGGTTTTACGAGCAGTACTTC CATRETGFYEQYF
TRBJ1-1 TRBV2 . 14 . TGTGCCAGCAGTGAGAGACGACAGAACACTGAAGCTTTCTTT CASSERRQNTEAFF
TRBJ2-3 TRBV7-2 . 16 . TGTGCCAGCAGCTTAGGATTTACGCGGAGCACAGATACGCAGTATTTT CASSLGFTRSTDTQYF
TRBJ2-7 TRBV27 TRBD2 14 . TGTGCCAGCAGTTTCGTGACTAGCGGATACGAGCAGTACTTC CASSFVTSGYEQYF
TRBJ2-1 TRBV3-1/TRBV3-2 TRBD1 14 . TGTGCCAGCAGCCTCCGACAGGGGATCGATGAGCAGTTCTTC CASSLRQGIDEQFF
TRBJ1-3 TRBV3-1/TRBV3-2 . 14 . TGTGCCAGCAGCCAGCTTCAGAATGGAAACACCATATATTTT CASSQLQNGNTIYF
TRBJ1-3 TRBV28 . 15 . TGTGCCAGCAGGGAACCGACAGAGCCTGGAAACACCATATATTTT CASREPTEPGNTIYF
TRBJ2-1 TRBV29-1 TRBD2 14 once TGCAGCGTGAGGCCGACTAGCGGGGACAATGAGCAGTTCTTC CSVRPTSGDNEQFF
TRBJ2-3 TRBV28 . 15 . TGTGCCAGCAGTTCCCACAGGGATGGGGCAGATACGCAGTATTTT CASSSHRDGADTQYF
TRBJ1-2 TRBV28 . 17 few TGTGCCAGCAGTTTTAAGGGGGGGATTGGGGCTAACTATGGCTACACCTTC CASSFKGGIGANYGYTF
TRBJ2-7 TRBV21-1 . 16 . TGTGCCAGCAGGGACGCGGGGGCAGGGCATACCTACGAGCAGTACTTC CASRDAGAGHTYEQYF
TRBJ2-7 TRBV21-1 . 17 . TGTGCCAGCAGCAAAGCAAACTGGACAGGGATTTGGAACGAGCAGTACTTC CASSKANWTGIWNEQYF
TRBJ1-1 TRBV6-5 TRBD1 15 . TGTGCCAGCAGTCCCAGGGGGGACGGGGCCACTGAAGCTTTCTTT CASSPRGDGATEAFF